The present T cell receptor beta chain was sequenced within a study of CD8 T cells in ankylosing spondylitis. In this sample, this clonotype turned up many times. CDR3 length: 12 amino acids. V dropped 0 bases and J dropped 4 bases, with 4 bases sitting between them. Germline CDR1 reads SGDLS; CDR2 reads YYNGEE. One entry per CDR3 protein, called by TCRdb with MiXCR from the 5' RACE reads. The data hold under 15,000 distinct CDR3 sequences, with more than 2.5% observed a single time. Sequencing was done on a sample of blood, either unsorted or a sorted T cell fraction (not recorded which). The chain employs TRBV9 and TRBJ2-5, with no clear D. The origin of this receptor is a male donor with ankylosing spondylitis or in good health (not recorded which). The CDR3 protein is CASSVVVETQYF. In DNA form, the CDR3 reads TGTGCCAGCAGCGTAGTCGTAGAGACCCAGTACTTC.